Presented here are 31 T cell receptor beta chains from one specimen sequenced in a study of early T cells in non-severe SARS-CoV-2 infection. TCRdb used MiXCR to reprocess the 5' RACE reads, holding one entry per CDR3 protein. The data hold approximately 77,000 distinct CDR3 sequences, with roughly 16% observed a single time. Sequenced sample: whole blood. All receptors derive from an adult who was a healthcare worker with PCR-confirmed SARS-CoV-2 infection or an uninfected control (not recorded which).

In its sample, this clonotype was seen many times. The rearrangement links TRBV13 to TRBJ2-7; 9 positions match TRBD2. Germline assignment: CDR1 PRHDT and CDR2 FYEKMQ (reference sequence). This CDR3 comprises 16 residues. The junction had 13 bases not matched to a gene; V was cut back by 4 bases and J by 6 bases. CDR3 protein: CASSSRLADLTGEQYF. Written as DNA, the CDR3 is TGTGCCAGCAGCTCCCGACTAGCGGATCTTACGGGCGAGCAGTACTTC.

This clonotype has more than one count but fewer than ten. The genes are TRBV6-2 or TRBV6-3 and TRBJ1-6, with a possible D match to TRBD1 (5 bases). Germline CDR1 MNHEY, CDR2 SVGEGT. V was trimmed by 8 bases and J by 7 bases, leaving 18 bases between them. The CDR3 spans 15 residues. CDR3 sequence reads: CASRRDGQVNSPLHF. DNA for the CDR3: TGTGCCAGCCGTCGGGACGGCCAAGTCAATTCACCCCTCCACTTT.

In its sample, this clonotype was seen a few times. The rearrangement joins TRBV9 to TRBJ1-6, with 8 bases aligning to TRBD1. The CDR3 is made up of 14 amino acids. The trim removed 0 bases at V and 8 bases at J, leaving 1 base unmatched. Germline V gene data show CDR1 as SGDLS and CDR2 as YYNGEE. The CDR3 DNA reads as TGTGCCAGCAGCGTAGCGGGACAGGATTCACCCCTCCACTTT. Its translation: CASSVAGQDSPLHF.

About this clonotype itself: A much larger clone differs from this one at a single base, so this may be a read error. The chain carries TRBV28 and TRBJ1-6; no definite D call. Germline lookup yields CDR1 MDHEN and CDR2 SYDVKM. The CDR3 length is 12 residues. The ends were cut back, 3 bases at V and 12 bases at J, with 9 bases in the middle. In DNA form, the CDR3 reads TGTGCCAGCAGTTTTCCCCAAGTACCCCTCCACTTT. Its protein product is CASSFPQVPLHF.

This clonotype was seen only a few times. The chain links TRBV7-8 to TRBJ2-3; 13 bases align to TRBD2. Germline values: CDR1 SGHVS, CDR2 FQNEAQ. Unmatched junction bases numbered 10, after V lost 5 bases and J lost 5 bases. The CDR3 has 17 amino acids. The CDR3 DNA follows: TGTGCCAGCAGCACCCACGGACTAGCGGGAGTGGGAGATACGCAGTATTTT. Protein product: CASSTHGLAGVGDTQYF. The variable domain in full, completed from reference TRBV7-8 and TRBJ2-3, reads GAGVSQSPRYKVAKRGQDVALRCDPISGHVSLFWYQQALGQGPEFLTYFQNEAQLDKSGLPSDRFFAERPEGSVSTLKIQRTQQEDSAVYLCASSTHGLAGVGDTQYFGPGTRLTVL.

The CDR3 region has the DNA TGTGCCAGCAGTTTAGGCCTAGCGGGACTATACAATGAGCAGTTCTTC. It encodes CASSLGLAGLYNEQFF. The chain has TRBV12-3 or TRBV12-4 and TRBJ2-1; 9 nucleotides align to TRBD2. This CDR3 spans 16 amino acids. V shed 1 base, J shed 4 bases, and the junction held 5 bases outside the gene matches.

The V and J genes are TRBV27 and TRBJ2-1; D tentatively fits TRBD1 or TRBD2 (6 bases each). V was cut by 3 bases and J by 0 bases, with 9 bases left in between. The CDR3 covers 15 residues. Germline V gives CDR1 MNHEY, CDR2 SMNVEV (reference sequence). Here the CDR3 DNA reads TGTGCCAGCAGTTTGGGGGGCTTCTCCTACAATGAGCAGTTCTTC. It codes for CASSLGGFSYNEQFF.

This clonotype has a count of ten or more. This rearrangement joins TRBV24-1 to TRBJ2-1; 7 bases fit TRBD1. J lost 3 bases, V lost 10 bases, and 17 bases had no gene match. CDR3 length: 17 residues. Per germline, CDR1 KGHDR and CDR2 SFDVKD. The CDR3, as DNA: TGTGCCACGAGGGGCCGTCAACAGGGGACGGGCTACAATGAGCAGTTCTTC. It encodes CATRGRQQGTGYNEQFF.

This clonotype was seen more than once but under ten times. V gene TRBV5-5 combines with J gene TRBJ1-1; D not certain. The CDR3 sequence is 11 residues long. V lost 4 bases and J lost 10, with 11 bases in between. CDR1 is SGHKS, CDR2 YYEKEE, per germline (reference sequence). The CDR3 sequence: CASSPGSGAFF. CDR3 nucleotides: TGTGCCAGCAGCCCAGGTAGCGGAGCTTTCTTT.

The table lists this clonotype with a few counts. V gene TRBV20-1 combines with J gene TRBJ2-4; 10 nucleotides match TRBD2. This CDR3 has 15 amino acids. Trimming cost V 2 bases and J 4 bases; bases outside gene matches: 5. Germline loops: CDR1 DFQATT, CDR2 SNEGSKA (reference sequence). The CDR3 sequence: CSARWLAGAKNIQYF. CDR3 in DNA: TGCAGTGCTAGATGGCTAGCGGGGGCTAAAAACATTCAGTACTTC.

This clonotype has a count of ten or more. CDR3 sequence: CASTTGSSGANVLTF. The CDR3 nucleotides are TGTGCCAGTACCACGGGAAGCTCTGGGGCCAACGTCCTGACTTTC. V gene TRBV19 combines with J gene TRBJ2-6; the D gene is possibly TRBD2 (5 bases). The CDR3 runs 15 residues. The V gene lost 7 bases and the J gene lost 0 bases, with 10 bases spanning the gap. Germline assignment: CDR1 LNHDA and CDR2 SQIVND (reference sequence).

This clonotype was detected a few times. The chain combines TRBV20-1 with TRBJ1-2; no clear D gene. The V and J ends lost 4 bases and 5 bases respectively, with 11 bases between them. There are 12 residues in the CDR3. Per germline, CDR1 DFQATT and CDR2 SNEGSKA (reference sequence). The CDR3 DNA reads TGCAGTGCTATCCGGGGAGGGTATGGCTACACCTTC. Residues: CSAIRGGYGYTF.

The chain links TRBV14 to TRBJ1-1, with unresolved D. The CDR3 spans 15 residues. Trimming cost V 4 bases and J 4 bases, with 16 bases left between them. From germline, CDR1 is SGHDN and CDR2 FVKESK. The CDR3 spells CASSPLLEGGTEAFF. The DNA of the CDR3 is TGTGCCAGCAGCCCCCTCCTGGAGGGCGGCACTGAAGCTTTCTTT. The variable domain in full, completed from reference TRBV14 and TRBJ1-1, reads EAGVTQFPSHSVIEKGQTVTLRCDPISGHDNLYWYRRVMGKEIKFLLHFVKESKQDESGMPNNRFLAERTGGTYSTLKVQPAELEDSGVYFCASSPLLEGGTEAFFGQGTRLTVV.

This clonotype was observed a handful of times. The gene calls are TRBV6-1 and TRBJ2-2; D is possibly TRBD1 or TRBD2 (6 bases each). The CDR3 runs to 16 residues. V shed 6 bases and J shed 1 base, with 15 bases lying between them. Germline values: CDR1 MNHNS, CDR2 SASEGT. The CDR3 sequence: CASSQEGGRNTGELFF. CDR3 DNA: TGTGCCAGCAGCCAAGAGGGGGGAAGGAACACCGGGGAGCTGTTTTTT.

In its sample, this clonotype was seen a few times. The chain has TRBV6-1 and TRBJ2-5; 7 bases are a match to TRBD1. This CDR3 has 15 residues. Looked up from germline, CDR1 is MNHNS and CDR2 is SASEGT. The V segment lost 3 bases and the J segment 1 base; nucleotides outside the gene matches: 5. CDR3 protein: CASSEFDRVQETQYF. For the CDR3, the DNA is TGTGCCAGCAGTGAGTTTGACAGGGTCCAAGAGACCCAGTACTTC.

This clonotype was observed at least ten times. The chain employs TRBV5-6 and TRBJ1-2; D is unclear. The CDR3 covers 14 residues. CDR1 SGHDT and CDR2 YYEEEE come from the germline V gene. Trimming removed 0 bases from V and 0 bases from J, with 6 bases in between. The CDR3 nucleotides read TGTGCCAGCAGCTTGGACACCTCTAACTATGGCTACACCTTC. It is translated as CASSLDTSNYGYTF.

The V gene is TRBV4-2, the J gene TRBJ1-2, with 8 bases identical to TRBD1. The germline gives CDR1 LGHNA, CDR2 YNFKEQ. Trimming took 0 bases from V and 4 from J; bases not matched to a gene: 13. The CDR3 loop spans 18 amino acids. The CDR3 sequence is CASSQDPQGARPPYGYTF. DNA of the CDR3: TGTGCCAGCAGCCAAGACCCTCAGGGGGCCCGCCCCCCCTATGGCTACACCTTC.

The V gene is TRBV28, the J gene TRBJ2-7; no definite D call. Trimming left V 8 bases short and J 5 bases short, with 7 bases between. CDR3 size: 10 residues. The germline gives CDR1 MDHEN, CDR2 SYDVKM. CDR3 DNA: TGTGCCAGCTCGAGCGACGAGCAGTACTTC. Its protein product is CASSSDEQYF.

This clonotype was detected only a few times. The genes are TRBV7-8 and TRBJ2-1; 12 bases fit TRBD2. CDR3 length: 18 residues. Trimming at V came to 3 bases and at J to 0 bases, leaving 6 bases not matched to a gene. Germline V gene sequence: CDR1 SGHVS, CDR2 FQNEAQ. The CDR3 DNA reads TGTGCCAGCAGCTTGGGACTAGCGGGCTCCCCCTCCTACAATGAGCAGTTCTTC. Its protein is CASSLGLAGSPSYNEQFF.

This clonotype has more than one count but fewer than ten. The CDR3 bases are TGTGCCAGCAGCCCCTTCAGAGGGGTCCGCCAAGAGACCCAGTACTTC. It codes for CASSPFRGVRQETQYF. V is TRBV7-9 and J is TRBJ2-5; D could derive from TRBD1 or TRBD2 (5 bases each). Germline-derived CDR1 and CDR2 are SEHNR and FQNEAQ (reference sequence). CDR3 length: 16 amino acids. Trimming stripped 5 bases from V and 1 base from J, with 17 bases between. Together with reference TRBV7-9 and TRBJ2-5, the CDR3 gives the full variable domain: DTGVSQNPRHKITKRGQNVTFRCDPISEHNRLYWYRQTLGQGPEFLTYFQNEAQLEKSRLLSDRFSAERPKGSFSTLEIQRTEQGDSAMYLCASSPFRGVRQETQYFGPGTRLLVL.

The chain recombines TRBV7-2 with TRBJ2-1; no definite D call. In germline, CDR1 is SGHTA, CDR2 FQGNSA. The V end was cut by 2 bases, the J end by 4 bases, with 15 bases between. The CDR3 extends over 16 amino acids. CDR3 sequence: CASSLSHGPGYNEQFF. The CDR3 bases are TGTGCCAGCAGCTTATCGCATGGCCCTGGGTACAATGAGCAGTTCTTC.

This clonotype has a count of ten or more. This chain connects TRBV18 to TRBJ1-6, with TRBD1 matching over 8 bases. Germline CDR1 and CDR2: KGHSH and LQKENI. This CDR3 comprises 15 residues. The V and J ends lost 6 bases and 6 bases, in that order; junction bases with no gene match: 7. In nucleotides, the CDR3 is TGTGCCAGCTCCTCCGGGACAGGACTTAATTCACCCCTCCACTTT. Its protein product is CASSSGTGLNSPLHF. The whole variable domain, filled in from reference TRBV18 and TRBJ1-6, reads NAGVMQNPRHLVRRRGQEARLRCSPMKGHSHVYWYRQLPEEGLKFMVYLQKENIIDESGMPKERFSAEFPKEGPSILRIQQVVRGDSAAYFCASSSGTGLNSPLHFGNGTRLTVT.

The chain is built from TRBV6-2 or TRBV6-3 and TRBJ1-5; 9 nucleotides line up with TRBD1. V was pared by 2 bases and J by 3 bases, with 2 bases of the junction left unmatched. This CDR3 has 15 residues. Germline CDR1 and CDR2: MNHEY and SVGEGT. CDR3 protein: CASSYGTGYNQPQHF. The CDR3 DNA follows: TGTGCCAGCAGTTACGGGACAGGGTACAATCAGCCCCAGCATTTT.

This sequence joins TRBV15 and TRBJ2-5; no clear D gene. Trimming stripped 2 bases from V and 8 bases from J, with 9 bases between. The CDR3 has 12 amino acids. Per germline, CDR1 LNHNV and CDR2 YYDKDF (reference sequence). CDR3 DNA: TGTGCCACCAGCAGACCAGATAGTACCCAGTACTTC. This translates into CATSRPDSTQYF. The full variable domain, with the rest looked up from reference TRBV15 and TRBJ2-5, is DAMVIQNPRYQVTQFGKPVTLSCSQTLNHNVMYWYQQKSSQAPKLLFHYYDKDFNNEADTPDNFQSRRPNTSFCFLDIRSPGLGDTAMYLCATSRPDSTQYFGPGTRLLVL.

This sequence joins TRBV6-1 and TRBJ2-1, with TRBD2 matching over 9 bases. Germline CDR1 is MNHNS and CDR2 is SASEGT. With V trimmed by 2 bases and J by 6 bases, 5 bases remained unmatched. The CDR3 consists of 15 residues. CDR3 loop: CASSEILAGVNEQFF. Here the CDR3 DNA reads TGTGCCAGCAGTGAAATCTTAGCGGGGGTCAATGAGCAGTTCTTC.

The table lists this clonotype with many counts. The chain is built from TRBV20-1 and TRBJ1-6; a weak D match, TRBD1 (5 bases). Germline-derived CDR1 and CDR2 are DFQATT and SNEGSKA (reference sequence). Trimming left V 3 bases short and J 8 bases short, with 17 bases between. The CDR3 runs to 15 residues. CDR3 bases: TGCAGTGCTAGGGGGACGGAGAGTTCCTATTCACCCCTCCACTTT. This encodes CSARGTESSYSPLHF.

This clonotype has a count of ten or more. The rearrangement links TRBV24-1 to TRBJ2-2; D gene unclear. Germline V gene data show CDR1 as KGHDR and CDR2 as SFDVKD. The ends were cut back, 1 base at V and 4 bases at J, with 6 bases in the middle. This CDR3 has 14 residues. The CDR3 DNA sequence: TGTGCCACCAGTGATTTTGGACCCACCGGGGAGCTGTTTTTT. Translated, it gives CATSDFGPTGELFF.

This clonotype was seen only a few times. This chain connects TRBV12-3 or TRBV12-4 to TRBJ1-4; no reliable D call. The ends were cut back, 4 bases at V and 6 bases at J, with 18 bases in the middle. The CDR3 is 16 residues long. CDR3 protein: CASSSLDASTYEKLFF. The CDR3 region has the DNA TGTGCCAGCAGTTCCCTGGACGCCTCCACCTATGAAAAACTGTTTTTT.

The rearrangement uses TRBV24-1 and TRBJ1-2; no firm D call. Germline CDR1 and CDR2: KGHDR and SFDVKD. The V end was cut by 3 bases, the J end by 7 bases, with 8 bases between. The length of the CDR3 is 12 residues. CDR3: CATSDRYAGYTF. CDR3 coding DNA: TGTGCCACCAGTGATAGGTATGCTGGCTACACCTTC.

Only a few counts were recorded for this clonotype. The chain joins TRBV28 to TRBJ1-1; TRBD1 might be the D (5 bases). V lost 5 bases, J lost 4 bases, and 14 bases lay in between. CDR1 is MDHEN, CDR2 SYDVKM, per germline. The CDR3 sequence is 14 residues long. The chain's CDR3 is CASSTLFGGTEAFF. The CDR3 DNA reads as TGTGCCAGCAGTACCCTTTTTGGGGGCACTGAAGCTTTCTTT.

This clonotype was counted at least ten times. The rearrangement links TRBV6-6 to TRBJ1-2; the match to TRBD1 covers 8 bases. The CDR3 totals 15 residues. From germline, CDR1 is MNHNY and CDR2 SVGAGI (reference sequence). V lost 2 bases and J lost 7; bases outside the gene matches: 9. CDR3 sequence: CASSYAGQGIGGYTF. CDR3 DNA sequence: TGTGCCAGCAGTTACGCAGGACAGGGTATTGGTGGCTACACCTTC.